These T cell receptor beta chains were read from a single sample in a study of CD8+ T cells in alopecia areata. This table comes from immunoSEQ multiplex PCR, and its TCRdb copy is limited to in-frame clones, with some not included. The sample lists 95,000 to 120,000 clones, 55% to 75% seen once, with 20% in the top ten. The specimen sequenced was CD8+ T cells sorted from blood. The receptors shown here come from a human donor in good health. Both conserved end residues are part of each CDR3. Not all rows give a size; the values are once, few, many and, for expanded clones, a class.

j_gene | abundance | v_gene | CDR3aa
TRBJ2-3 | once | TRBV29-1 | CSVEGEDRGSPDTQYF
TRBJ1-1 | medium-sized | TRBV5-1 | CASSLAPQVEAFF
TRBJ2-3 | - | TRBV5-4 | CASTGLSSTDTQYF
TRBJ1-1 | - | TRBV4-3 | CASSPGQGVETEAFF
TRBJ2-3 | few | TRBV4-2 | CASSQLTGGDTQYF
TRBJ2-3 | once | TRBV4-1 | CASSPTSVDTQYF
TRBJ2-7 | few | TRBV25-1 | CASSEYGPSYHEQYF
TRBJ2-4 | once | TRBV7-4 | CASSPTWVAKNIQYF
TRBJ2-3 | - | TRBV13 | CASRLLAKISTDTQYF
TRBJ2-1 | - | TRBV15 | CATSRAGQQFF
TRBJ2-7 | - | TRBV11-2 | CASSSGTAYEQYF
TRBJ1-5 | few | TRBV19 | CASSIFGGFGNQPQHF
TRBJ2-7 | once | TRBV5-6 | CASSLGAGVHEQYF
TRBJ2-1 | - | TRBV2 | CASSGLAGEGEQFF
TRBJ2-7 | - | TRBV9 | CASTPGDYSYEQYF
TRBJ2-7 | - | TRBV4-3 | CASSHVTGTDYEQYF
TRBJ2-5 | - | TRBV4-2 | CASSQEGQGMRGQETQYF
TRBJ2-2 | - | TRBV5-6 | CASSLQVRELFF
TRBJ1-2 | - | TRBV29-1 | CSGPTGEEGYTF
TRBJ2-2 | - | TRBV11-2 | CASSFTGELFF
TRBJ2-3 | - | TRBV28 | CASSLRGTDTQYF
- | - | TRBV13 | CASSFSGQTYEQYF
TRBJ2-2 | few | TRBV7-9 | CASSEYSGTGELFF
TRBJ1-6 | - | TRBV4-2 | CASSQVFEGNSPLHF